This passage covers 10 T cell receptor beta chains from one sample sequenced in a study of regulatory T cells in long-lasting Graves disease. This sample's time point: persistent/refractory GD, antithyroid drugs over 5 years with positive TRAb. From RNA extracted from PBMCs, the TCR library was made. Construction of TCR beta libraries relied on iRepertoire HTBI primers and on Arm-PCR targeting CDR3 regions. TCRdb re-called the multiplex PCR reads through MiXCR, storing one row per CDR3 protein. The data show roughly 400,000 distinct CDR3 sequences, roughly 21% seen once. Specimen: peripheral blood mononuclear cells (PBMCs), collected when the disease was refractory, from a patient treated with antithyroid drugs. These receptors all stem from a female donor with Graves disease.

The chain couples TRBV18 to TRBJ1-3; TRBD1 is a possible D gene (6 bases). Trimming stripped 5 bases from V and 0 bases from J, with 14 bases between. Germline CDR1 reads KGHSH; CDR2 reads LQKENI. The CDR3 length is 16 residues. This CDR3 reads CASSITDSYSGNTIYF. CDR3 DNA: TGTGCCAGCTCAATTACGGACAGCTACTCTGGAAACACCATATATTTT.

The chain joins TRBV14 to TRBJ1-2; D is possibly TRBD1 (5 bases). This CDR3 is 14 amino acids long. Trimming removed 0 bases from V and 6 bases from J, with 11 bases in between. Germline CDR1 reads SGHDN; CDR2 reads FVKESK. CDR3: CASSQDLGGNGYTF. CDR3 DNA: TGTGCCAGCAGCCAAGATCTTGGGGGAAATGGCTACACCTTC.

This clonotype came up many times. CDR3 amino acids: CSVAKRSETQYF. The CDR3 DNA is TGCAGCGTTGCGAAACGGTCCGAGACCCAGTACTTC. The chain joins TRBV29-1 to TRBJ2-5; no clear D. V was trimmed by 4 bases and J by 5 bases, leaving 11 bases between them. This CDR3 region has 12 residues. Per the germline V gene, CDR1 is SQVTM and CDR2 is ANQGSEA.

This clonotype has a handful of counts. The genes are TRBV12-3 or TRBV12-4 and TRBJ2-2; TRBD1 matches 9 bases. The J segment lost 6 bases and the V segment lost 6 bases, leaving 11 bases of the junction unmatched. The CDR3 totals 16 residues. CDR3 loop: CASSQRGDRVSGELFF. The DNA for the CDR3 is TGTGCCAGCAGCCAGAGAGGGGACAGGGTGTCCGGGGAGCTGTTTTTT.

A note on this clonotype: Germline and junction disagree at one end, which may indicate a read error. The DNA of the CDR3 is TGTGCTAGCAGCCCCTCAAATCGTGACTTAGAGACCCAGTACTTC. It specifies CASSPSNRDLETQYF. The chain employs TRBV7-7 and TRBJ2-5; no clear D gene. There are 15 residues in the CDR3. Germline V gene data show CDR1 as SSHAT and CDR2 as FNYEAQ (reference sequence). The full variable domain, rest sourced from reference TRBV7-7 and TRBJ2-5, is GAGVSQSPRYKVTKRGQDVTLRCDPISSHATLYWYQQALGQGPEFLTYFNYEAQPDKSGLPSDRFSAERPEGSISTLTIQRTEQRDSAMYRCASSPSNRDLETQYFGPGTRLLVL.

This clonotype was seen at least ten times. V and J are TRBV28 and TRBJ2-7; the match to TRBD2 covers 10 bases. Germline CDR1 MDHEN, CDR2 SYDVKM. After removal of 5 bases from V and 4 bases from J, the junction contained 8 bases not matched to a gene. The CDR3 runs 15 residues. The chain's CDR3 is CASSPATSGLYEQYF. In DNA form, the CDR3 reads TGTGCCAGCAGTCCGGCGACTAGCGGGTTATACGAGCAGTACTTC.

V is TRBV29-1 and J is TRBJ2-5, with D unclear. The CDR3 contains 14 residues. Germline loops: CDR1 SQVTM, CDR2 ANQGSEA. Deletions cut 2 bases from V and 1 base from J, with 11 bases between. The CDR3 loop is CSVEYSNVQETQYF. CDR3 DNA sequence: TGCAGCGTTGAATACAGCAACGTCCAAGAGACCCAGTACTTC.

This clonotype occurred many times. V is TRBV20-1 and J is TRBJ2-7; D not certain. Trimming removed 6 bases from V and 4 bases from J, with 16 bases in between. Germline CDR1 reads DFQATT; CDR2 reads SNEGSKA (reference sequence). The CDR3 is 13 residues long. CDR3 sequence reads: CSALWPTTYEQYF. As DNA, the CDR3 is TGCAGTGCCCTTTGGCCAACTACTTACGAGCAGTACTTC.

This clonotype showed up just a few times. The rearrangement joins TRBV5-1 to TRBJ1-2; no reliable D call. The CDR3 length is 15 residues. V was pared by 3 bases and J by 6 bases, with 18 bases between. The germline gives CDR1 SGHRS, CDR2 YFSETQ. This CDR3 reads CASSSYSPGSNGYTF. The DNA for the CDR3 is TGCGCCAGCAGCTCGTACAGCCCCGGTTCGAATGGCTACACCTTC. Full variable domain (rest looked up from reference TRBV5-1 and TRBJ1-2): KAGVTQTPRYLIKTRGQQVTLSCSPISGHRSVSWYQQTPGQGLQFLFEYFSETQRNKGNFPGRFSGRQFSNSRSEMNVSTLELGDSALYLCASSSYSPGSNGYTFGSGTRLTVV.

This clonotype was recorded many times. The rearrangement joins TRBV20-1 to TRBJ1-2; no definite D call. Trimming took off 0 bases at V and 4 bases at J, with 9 bases between the two ends. This CDR3 spans 13 amino acids. Germline V gene data show CDR1 as DFQATT and CDR2 as SNEGSKA (reference sequence). CDR3 region: CSAREPTSYGYTF. The DNA for the CDR3 is TGCAGTGCTAGAGAACCGACAAGCTATGGCTACACCTTC.